This T cell receptor beta chain was profiled in a study of T cells after yellow fever vaccination. TCRdb reanalysed the 5' RACE reads using MiXCR and keeps one entry per CDR3 protein. The sample contains roughly 500,000 distinct CDR3 sequences, over 15% of which appear only once. With 0 bases removed from V and 0 bases from J, the gap between germline ends came to 6 bases. CDR3 length equals 16 residues. Germline values: CDR1 KGHSH, CDR2 LQKENI. This sequence was found in a man aged 25-45 years who received the YFV17D yellow fever vaccine. This chain connects TRBV18 to TRBJ2-6; D not resolved. The specimen comprised PBMCs, sampled 15 days after the yellow fever booster vaccination. CDR3 bases: TGTGCCAGCTCACCACCCGTGGGCTCTGGGGCCAACGTCCTGACTTTC. Translation gives CASSPPVGSGANVLTF.